A selection of T cell receptor beta chains follows, all from one sample in a study of ipilimumab plus nivolumab after autologous stem cell transplantation. Generated by immunoSEQ multiplex PCR, the TCRdb table keeps only in-frame clones and is missing some. The sample lists roughly 43,000 clones, approximately 91% seen once, with approximately 0.82% in the top ten. This sample comprised PBMCs, obtained in a trial of ipilimumab plus nivolumab as post-transplant consolidation. These receptors all stem from a male donor with multiple myeloma. Both conserved end residues are part of each CDR3. A D gene is named only where the DNA matches it firmly. Size is omitted from some rows. Given values are once, few, many or a class for expanded clones.

clone_size	j_call	v_call	cdr3_length	d_call	cdr3_nt	cdr3_aa
-	TRBJ2-7	TRBV10-1	16	-	TGCGCCAGCAGCAACTCGTTCCCAAACAGGGCTGGAGAGCAGTACTTC	CASSNSFPNRAGEQYF
-	TRBJ1-3	TRBV7-9	13	-	TGTGCCAGCAGCTTCACAGAAGGAAACACCATATATTTT	CASSFTEGNTIYF
-	TRBJ2-5	TRBV7-3	15	-	TGTGCCAGCAGCTTAACCGGACTCCTGCAAGAGACCCAGTACTTC	CASSLTGLLQETQYF
-	TRBJ1-1	TRBV10-1	15	TRBD1	TGCGCCAGCAGTGAGTCGGGACAGGGTTACACTGAAGCTTTCTTT	CASSESGQGYTEAFF
once	TRBJ2-5	TRBV7-2	13	TRBD1	TGTGCCAGCAGCTTAACAGGGGATGTGACCCAGTACTTC	CASSLTGDVTQYF
few	TRBJ2-7	TRBV5-1	15	-	TGCGCCAGCAGGTTGGTGGCAGGGGAATCCTACGAGCAGTACTTC	CASRLVAGESYEQYF
-	TRBJ2-7	TRBV18	14	TRBD2	TGTGCCAGCTCAATGCGGGAGCGTTCCTACGAGCAGTACTTC	CASSMRERSYEQYF
-	TRBJ1-4	TRBV19	13	TRBD1	TGTGCCAGCAACAGGGGGCGCGAGGAAAAACTGTTTTTT	CASNRGREEKLFF
-	TRBJ1-5	TRBV5-1	15	-	TGCGCCAGCAGCTTGGTTCCAGGTCCGTCTCAGCCCCAGCATTTT	CASSLVPGPSQPQHF
-	TRBJ2-7	TRBV19	14	TRBD1	TGTGCCAGTAGTACGACAGGGGGCCGGGGCGAGCAGTACTTC	CASSTTGGRGEQYF
-	TRBJ2-3	TRBV4-2	14	-	TGTGCCAGCAGCCAAGGCGGAAGCACAGATACGCAGTATTTT	CASSQGGSTDTQYF
-	TRBJ1-4	TRBV7-9	14	-	TGTGCCAGCAGCTTCGGCTCCGCGAGGGAAAAACTGTTTTTT	CASSFGSAREKLFF
-	TRBJ2-6	TRBV6-4	13	-	TGTGCCAGCAGTCGAAGCGGGGCCAACGTCCTGACTTTC	CASSRSGANVLTF
-	TRBJ2-6	TRBV9	17	-	TGTGCCAGCAGCCCCGACATGGGGCGGTCTGGGGCCAACGTCCTGACTTTC	CASSPDMGRSGANVLTF
-	TRBJ2-3	TRBV7-9	15	-	TGTGCCAGCAGCTTAGGCGGCGTTGGCACAGATACGCAGTATTTT	CASSLGGVGTDTQYF
-	TRBJ2-5	TRBV9	13	-	TGTGCCAGCAGCCCTGGGTACCAAGAGACCCAGTACTTC	CASSPGYQETQYF
few	TRBJ2-1	TRBV4-2	14	TRBD1	TGTGCCAGCAGCCTAGGACAGGGGGACTATGAGCAGTTCTTC	CASSLGQGDYEQFF
once	TRBJ1-1	TRBV19	15	-	TGTGCCAGTACTAGTGCCCCTTGGATGAACACTGAAGCTTTCTTT	CASTSAPWMNTEAFF
-	TRBJ2-7	TRBV7-2	13	-	TGTGCCAGCAGCTGGGGGCCCTTTTACGAGCAGTACTTC	CASSWGPFYEQYF
-	TRBJ2-7	TRBV28	14	TRBD1	TGTGCCAGCAGTTTACCGGACAGGGTCCACGAGCAGTACTTC	CASSLPDRVHEQYF
-	TRBJ2-4	TRBV27	18	TRBD1	TGTGCCAGCAGTTTATCGCGGACAGGCGGCGGCATCGGACTCATTCAGTACTTC	CASSLSRTGGGIGLIQYF
-	TRBJ1-4	TRBV28	15	-	TGTGCCAGCAGAACCCCGGGGCCTCTGGGGGAAAAACTGTTTTTT	CASRTPGPLGEKLFF
-	TRBJ2-3	TRBV5-1	14	-	TGCGCCAGCAGCTTGGGGACGGGCACAGATACGCAGTATTTT	CASSLGTGTDTQYF
-	TRBJ2-5	TRBV20-1	11	-	TGCAGTGCGCTGACTTATGAGACCCAGTACTTC	CSALTYETQYF
-	TRBJ2-7	TRBV11-2	13	-	TGTGCCAGCAAATATAGCGGCTCCTACGAGCAGTACTTC	CASKYSGSYEQYF